Described below is a single T cell receptor (beta chain) sequence and its context. Researchers prepared the TCRbeta library using unique molecular identifiers, the study reports. One entry per CDR3 protein, called by TCRdb with MiXCR from the PCR reads. The sample shows 360,000 or so distinct CDR3 sequences, roughly 21% of them seen only once. The data derive from a study of T-cell reconstitution after alpha-beta-depleted transplantation in children. The clonotype originates from a human donor who donated a stem cell graft to a child with acute myeloid leukemia. This sample comprised PBMCs from the stem cell graft donor, obtained from the stem cell graft.

CDR3 bases: TGCAGTGCTAGACCCCGCCGGCAGTCAAACACCATATATTTT. Protein sequence: CSARPRRQSNTIYF. This chain uses TRBV20-1 with TRBJ1-3; no clear D gene. CDR3 length: 14 residues. Germline lookup yields CDR1 DFQATT and CDR2 SNEGSKA (reference sequence). Trimming left V 2 bases short and J 6 bases short, with 14 bases between.